These 9 T cell receptor beta chains share one sample of origin, sequenced in a study of T cell clonotyping in hematopoietic cell transplantation. The time point here: recipient sample about 28 days before transplant, after cytoreduction. Generated by immunoSEQ multiplex PCR, the TCRdb table keeps only in-frame clones and is missing some. The table lists about 36,000 clones, 85% to 95% of them singletons. The specimen comprised peripheral blood mononuclear cells, sampled before stem cell transplant. The receptors stem from a man aged 40-50 years with chronic myeloid leukemia. Some clones in this sample may be carry-over from other donors' samples.

The chain combines TRBV7-2 with TRBJ1-5; D not resolved. The V gene lost 5 bases and the J gene lost 5 bases, with 10 bases spanning the gap. The CDR3 loop spans 13 amino acids. Germline V lookup: CDR1 SGHTA, CDR2 FQGNSA. This CDR3 is CASSGQRDQPQHF. The CDR3 DNA is TGTGCCAGCAGCGGCCAGAGGGATCAGCCCCAGCATTTT. Supplemented by reference TRBV7-2 and TRBJ1-5, the full variable domain reads GAGVSQSPSNKVTEKGKDVELRCDPISGHTALYWYRQSLGQGLEFLIYFQGNSAPDKSGLPSDRFSAERTGGSVSTLTIQRTQQEDSAVYLCASSGQRDQPQHFGDGTRLSIL.

J is TRBJ2-3 and V is TRBV11-2; 7 bases are a match to TRBD1. The CDR3 runs 14 residues. Germline V gene lookup returns CDR1 SGHAT and CDR2 FQNNGV. Trimming at V came to 6 bases and at J to 6 bases, leaving 9 bases not matched to a gene. This chain's CDR3 is CASSPRQGVDTQYF. The CDR3 DNA reads TGTGCCAGCAGTCCTCGCCAGGGGGTCGATACGCAGTATTTT.

The J gene is TRBJ1-6, the V gene TRBV28; maybe TRBD1 (5 bases). The CDR3 runs to 14 residues. The germline V and J ends were trimmed by 5 bases and 8 bases, with 13 bases remaining between them. The germline gives CDR1 MDHEN, CDR2 SYDVKM. CDR3 nucleotides: TGTGCCAGCAGTGGGCCCGACAGCTATTCACCCCTCCACTTT. Translating gives CASSGPDSYSPLHF. Filled out from reference TRBV28 and TRBJ1-6, the complete variable domain reads DVKVTQSSRYLVKRTGEKVFLECVQDMDHENMFWYRQDPGLGLRLIYFSYDVKMKEKGDIPEGYSVSREKKERFSLILESASTNQTSMYLCASSGPDSYSPLHFGNGTRLTVT.

V gene TRBV19 combines with J gene TRBJ2-3; D not certain. Deletions cut 5 bases from V and 2 bases from J, with 8 bases between. This CDR3 has 13 amino acids. From germline, CDR1 is LNHDA and CDR2 SQIVND (reference sequence). The CDR3, as DNA: TGTGCCAGTAGTGTCACCTTCACAGATACGCAGTATTTT. It is translated as CASSVTFTDTQYF.

The chain carries TRBV6-5 and TRBJ2-7; maybe TRBD2 (5 bases). This CDR3 is built from 15 residues. Germline lookup yields CDR1 MNHEY and CDR2 SVGAGI. The V and J ends lost 6 bases and 7 bases respectively, with 22 bases between them. The CDR3 nucleotides are TGTGCCAGCAGCCCCCCCCTCGGCGGGTCATATGAGCAGTACTTC. This gives the protein CASSPPLGGSYEQYF.

This chain uses TRBV9 with TRBJ2-7; 9 nucleotides align to TRBD1. The CDR3 length is 15 residues. The V segment lost 3 bases and the J segment 3 bases; nucleotides outside the gene matches: 7. CDR1 and CDR2 (germline): SGDLS, YYNGEE. The DNA of the CDR3 is TGTGCCAGCAGCGGAGGGACAGGGATGATCTACGAGCAGTACTTC. The encoded protein is CASSGGTGMIYEQYF.

This chain links TRBV30 with TRBJ2-5; maybe TRBD1 (6 bases). The V and J ends lost 3 bases and 4 bases respectively, with 12 bases between them. Germline V CDR1 and CDR2: GTSNPN, SVGIG (reference sequence). CDR3 length: 13 amino acids. CDR3 in amino acids: CAWRGTGRETQYF. CDR3 nucleotide sequence: TGTGCCTGGAGGGGCACAGGGCGAGAGACCCAGTACTTC.

The chain has TRBV30 and TRBJ1-2, with 7 nucleotides matching TRBD1. The germline V gene encodes CDR1 GTSNPN and CDR2 SVGIG (reference sequence). This CDR3 contains 13 residues. Trimming removed 1 base from V and 6 bases from J; junction bases left unmatched: 5. The chain's CDR3 is CAWSEGTAHGYTF. In DNA form, the CDR3 reads TGTGCCTGGAGTGAAGGGACAGCGCATGGCTACACCTTC.

The chain joins TRBV5-1 to TRBJ1-1, with D perhaps matching TRBD1 (6 bases). CDR1 and CDR2 from the germline V gene are SGHRS and YFSETQ. The CDR3 is 14 residues long. The V end was cut by 4 bases, the J end by 2 bases, with 12 bases between. CDR3 coding DNA: TGCGCCAGCAGCCCCACACAGGGAAACACTGAAGCTTTCTTT. Amino acid sequence: CASSPTQGNTEAFF.